The TCR beta chain under discussion was sequenced for a study of shared clonotypes between healthy human individuals. Study-level points and caveats: An expected dependence of interdonor clonotype sharing on sequencing depth was noted. Generation of non-shared clonotypes was less probable than generation of clonotypes shared by all four donors. A small donor pool kept down the genetic and exposure-history diversity that was represented.

Trimming cost V 2 bases and J 2 bases, with 18 bases left between them. CDR1 is SNHLY, CDR2 FYNNEI, per germline. There are 17 residues in the CDR3. Regarding this clone: Its antigen remains unidentified.

The data were produced by immunoSEQ multiplex PCR, yet TCRdb's version contains in-frame clones alone and is incomplete. The sample records 2 million to 2.5 million clones, over 85% being singletons. Naive CD8 cells comprised CD45RO-negative, CCR7-positively selected cells, excluding terminally differentiated effector memory CD45RA+ cells. This chain uses TRBV2 with TRBJ1-2; maybe TRBD1 (5 bases). Source material: naive CD8+ T cells sorted from blood. This receptor was taken from a man between 18 and 35 years old in good health. This chain's CDR3 is CASSESLMSWGNYGYTF. As DNA, the CDR3 is TGTGCCAGCAGTGAATCCCTAATGAGTTGGGGGAACTATGGCTACACCTTC.